A single sample is the source of the 2 T cell receptor beta chains below, sequenced in a study of early stage breast cancer tumors. The data were produced by immunoSEQ multiplex PCR, yet TCRdb's version contains in-frame clones alone and is incomplete. The sample contains about 7,900 clones, roughly 65% of which appear only once. Specimen: breast tumor tissue. The receptors derive from a person aged 65 to 79 with breast cancer.

The V and J genes are TRBV29-1 and TRBJ2-2, with D possibly TRBD1 on 5 matching bases. Germline CDR1 and CDR2: SQVTM and ANQGSEA. V was trimmed by 5 bases and J by 4 bases, leaving 14 bases between them. The CDR3 consists of 14 residues. The CDR3 DNA is TGCAGCGTTTCTATGGGGCGTAGCACCGGGGAGCTGTTTTTT. Translated: CSVSMGRSTGELFF.

The V gene is TRBV15, the J gene TRBJ2-3, with D possibly being TRBD1 (5 bases). The germline CDR1 and CDR2 sequences are LNHNV and YYDKDF (reference sequence). V lost 2 bases and J lost 2, with 8 bases in between. This CDR3 contains 14 residues. The CDR3 region is CATSRTRATDTQYF. CDR3 in DNA: TGTGCCACCAGCAGAACCAGGGCCACAGATACGCAGTATTTT.